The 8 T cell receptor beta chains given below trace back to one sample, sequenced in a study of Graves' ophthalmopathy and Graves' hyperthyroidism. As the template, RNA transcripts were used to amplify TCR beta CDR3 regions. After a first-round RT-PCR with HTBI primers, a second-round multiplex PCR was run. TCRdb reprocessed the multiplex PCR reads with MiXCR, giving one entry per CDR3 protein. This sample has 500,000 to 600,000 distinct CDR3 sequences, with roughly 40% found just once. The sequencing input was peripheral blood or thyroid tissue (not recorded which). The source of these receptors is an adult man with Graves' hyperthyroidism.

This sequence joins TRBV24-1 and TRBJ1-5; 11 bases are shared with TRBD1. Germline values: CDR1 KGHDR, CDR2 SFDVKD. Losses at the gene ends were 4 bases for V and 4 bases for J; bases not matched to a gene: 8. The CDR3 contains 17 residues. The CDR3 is CATSDRDRGTDNQPQHF. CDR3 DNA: TGTGCCACCAGTGACCGGGACAGGGGGACAGATAATCAGCCCCAGCATTTT.

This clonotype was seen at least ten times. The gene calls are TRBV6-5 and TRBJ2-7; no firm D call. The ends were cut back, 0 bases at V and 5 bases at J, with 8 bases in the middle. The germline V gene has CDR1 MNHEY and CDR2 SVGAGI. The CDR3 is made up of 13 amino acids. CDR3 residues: CASSYSEVHEQYF. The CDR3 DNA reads TGTGCCAGCAGTTACTCGGAAGTTCACGAGCAGTACTTC.

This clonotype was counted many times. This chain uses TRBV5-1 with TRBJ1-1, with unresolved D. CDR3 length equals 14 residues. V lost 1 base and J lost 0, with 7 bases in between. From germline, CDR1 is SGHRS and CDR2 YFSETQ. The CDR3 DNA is TGCGCCAGCAGCTTGTCGGGATTGAACACTGAAGCTTTCTTT. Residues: CASSLSGLNTEAFF.

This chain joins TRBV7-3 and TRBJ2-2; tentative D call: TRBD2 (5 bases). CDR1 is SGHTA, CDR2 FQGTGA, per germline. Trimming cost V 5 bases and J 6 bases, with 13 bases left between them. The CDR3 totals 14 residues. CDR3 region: CASSPAAGAGELFF. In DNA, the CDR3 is TGTGCCAGCAGCCCTGCGGCCGGGGCCGGGGAGCTGTTTTTT.

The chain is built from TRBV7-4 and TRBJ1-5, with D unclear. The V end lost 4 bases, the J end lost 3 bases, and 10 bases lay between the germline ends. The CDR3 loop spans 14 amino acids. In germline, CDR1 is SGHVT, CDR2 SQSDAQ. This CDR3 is CASSSRGSNQPQHF. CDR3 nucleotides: TGTGCCAGCAGCTCCCGGGGTTCCAATCAGCCCCAGCATTTT.

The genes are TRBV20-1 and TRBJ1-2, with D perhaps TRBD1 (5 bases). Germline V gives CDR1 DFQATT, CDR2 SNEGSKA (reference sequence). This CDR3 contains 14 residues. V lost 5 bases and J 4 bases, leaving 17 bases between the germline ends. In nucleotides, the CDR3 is TGCAGTGCTCGGGGTGGGGACTACTTCTATGGCTACACCTTC. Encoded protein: CSARGGDYFYGYTF.

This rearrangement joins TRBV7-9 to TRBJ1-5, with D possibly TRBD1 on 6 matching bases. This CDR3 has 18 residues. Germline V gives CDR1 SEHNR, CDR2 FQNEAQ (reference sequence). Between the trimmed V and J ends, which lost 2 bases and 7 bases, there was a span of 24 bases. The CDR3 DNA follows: TGTGCCAGCAGCTTAACGCTAAGTGGGCAGGGGTTTTTCCAGCCCCAGCATTTT. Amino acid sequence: CASSLTLSGQGFFQPQHF.

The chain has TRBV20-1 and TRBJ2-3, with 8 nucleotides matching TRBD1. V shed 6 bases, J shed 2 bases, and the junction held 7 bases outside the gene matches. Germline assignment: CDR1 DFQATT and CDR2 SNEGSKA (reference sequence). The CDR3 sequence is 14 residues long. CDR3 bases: TGCAGTGCGACCCACAGGGGGAACACAGATACGCAGTATTTT. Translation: CSATHRGNTDTQYF.